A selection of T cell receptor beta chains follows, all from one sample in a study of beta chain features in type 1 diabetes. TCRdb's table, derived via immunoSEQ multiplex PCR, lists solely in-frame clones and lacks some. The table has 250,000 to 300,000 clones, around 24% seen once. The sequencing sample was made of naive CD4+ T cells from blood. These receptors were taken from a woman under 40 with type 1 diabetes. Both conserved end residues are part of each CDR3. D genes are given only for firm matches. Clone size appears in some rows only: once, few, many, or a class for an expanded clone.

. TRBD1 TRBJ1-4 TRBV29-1 CSVESSGTGVMKLFF TGCAGCGTTGAAAGTTCCGGGACAGGGGTAATGAAACTGTTTTTT
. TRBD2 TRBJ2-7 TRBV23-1 CASSPKAPGTSGMSYEQYF TGCGCCAGCAGTCCCAAAGCGCCCGGGACTAGCGGGATGAGTTACGAGCAGTACTTC
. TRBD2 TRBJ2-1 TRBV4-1 CASSRLAGISSYNEQFF TGCGCCAGCAGCCGACTAGCGGGAATCAGCTCCTACAATGAGCAGTTCTTC
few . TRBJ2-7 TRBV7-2 CASSLGTGRPEQYF TGTGCCAGCAGCTTGGGTACAGGACGGCCCGAGCAGTACTTC
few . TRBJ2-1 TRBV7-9 CASSWAGGSYNEQFF TGTGCCAGCAGCTGGGCGGGTGGCTCCTACAATGAGCAGTTCTTC
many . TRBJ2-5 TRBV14 CASSQAETQYF TGTGCCAGCAGCCAAGCGGAGACCCAGTACTTC
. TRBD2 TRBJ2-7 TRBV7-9 CASSSRGLAGRNEQYF TGTGCCAGCAGCTCCCGCGGGCTAGCGGGTCGCAACGAGCAGTACTTC
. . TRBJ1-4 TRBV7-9 CASSLMTLEKLFF TGTGCCAGCAGCCTGATGACACTCGAAAAACTGTTTTTT
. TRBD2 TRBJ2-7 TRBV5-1 CASSLAASGTVNEQYF TGCGCCAGCAGCTTGGCGGCTAGCGGGACAGTCAACGAGCAGTACTTC
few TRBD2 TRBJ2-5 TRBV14 CASSPWKGLAGVGETQYF TGTGCCAGCAGCCCATGGAAAGGACTAGCGGGAGTTGGTGAGACCCAGTACTTC
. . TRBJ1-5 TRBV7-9 CASSSQNQPQHF TGTGCCAGCAGCTCCCAAAATCAGCCCCAGCATTTT
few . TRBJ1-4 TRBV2 CASSVREERVKLFF TGTGCCAGCAGTGTGAGAGAAGAAAGAGTAAAACTGTTTTTT
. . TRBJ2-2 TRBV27 CASSSSGAQTPTGELFF TGTGCCAGCAGTTCCAGCGGAGCCCAGACCCCCACCGGGGAGCTGTTTTTT
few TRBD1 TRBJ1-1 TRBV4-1 CASSQSTGTGRITEAFF TGCGCCAGCAGCCAATCTACCGGGACAGGGCGAATCACTGAAGCTTTCTTT
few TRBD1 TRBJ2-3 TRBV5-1 CASSLDFFSTGVTDTQYF TGCGCCAGCAGCTTGGACTTTTTTTCGACAGGGGTGACAGATACGCAGTATTTT
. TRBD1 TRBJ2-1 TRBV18 CASSAGTGVWNEQFF TGTGCCAGCTCAGCCGGGACAGGGGTCTGGAATGAGCAGTTCTTC
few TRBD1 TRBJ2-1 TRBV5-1 CASSGAGTAKGISYNEQFF TGCGCCAGCAGCGGCGCCGGGACAGCCAAAGGAATATCCTACAATGAGCAGTTCTTC
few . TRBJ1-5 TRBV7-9 CASSLHGDSNQPQHF TGTGCCAGCAGCTTACACGGAGATAGCAATCAGCCCCAGCATTTT
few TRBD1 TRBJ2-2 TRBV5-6 CASSLTQGARTGELFF TGTGCCAGCAGCCTTACTCAGGGGGCGAGAACCGGGGAGCTGTTTTTT
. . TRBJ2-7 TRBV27 CASSLTTDSVYEQYF TGTGCCAGCAGTTTAACAACGGACTCGGTCTACGAGCAGTACTTC
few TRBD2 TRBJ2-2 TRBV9 CASSASGSTGELFF TGTGCCAGCAGCGCCAGCGGGAGCACCGGGGAGCTGTTTTTT
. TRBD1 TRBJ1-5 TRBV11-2 CASSLGGDSYSNQPQHF TGTGCCAGCAGCTTAGGGGGGGACAGCTATAGCAATCAGCCCCAGCATTTT
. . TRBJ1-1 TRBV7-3 CASSLTGGDTEAFF TGTGCCAGCAGCTTAACAGGGGGTGACACTGAAGCTTTCTTT
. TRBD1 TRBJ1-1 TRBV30 CAWRQTGITEAFF TGTGCCTGGAGGCAGACAGGGATCACTGAAGCTTTCTTT
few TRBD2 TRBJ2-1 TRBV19 CASSPTPGAGGGYNEQFF TGTGCCAGTAGTCCTACACCCGGAGCGGGAGGGGGCTACAATGAGCAGTTCTTC
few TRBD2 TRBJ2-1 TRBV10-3 CAIGLAGGRGWDEQFF TGTGCCATCGGACTAGCGGGAGGGCGCGGCTGGGATGAGCAGTTCTTC
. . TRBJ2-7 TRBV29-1 CSANEGGAPNEQYF TGCAGCGCCAATGAGGGGGGGGCGCCCAACGAGCAGTACTTC